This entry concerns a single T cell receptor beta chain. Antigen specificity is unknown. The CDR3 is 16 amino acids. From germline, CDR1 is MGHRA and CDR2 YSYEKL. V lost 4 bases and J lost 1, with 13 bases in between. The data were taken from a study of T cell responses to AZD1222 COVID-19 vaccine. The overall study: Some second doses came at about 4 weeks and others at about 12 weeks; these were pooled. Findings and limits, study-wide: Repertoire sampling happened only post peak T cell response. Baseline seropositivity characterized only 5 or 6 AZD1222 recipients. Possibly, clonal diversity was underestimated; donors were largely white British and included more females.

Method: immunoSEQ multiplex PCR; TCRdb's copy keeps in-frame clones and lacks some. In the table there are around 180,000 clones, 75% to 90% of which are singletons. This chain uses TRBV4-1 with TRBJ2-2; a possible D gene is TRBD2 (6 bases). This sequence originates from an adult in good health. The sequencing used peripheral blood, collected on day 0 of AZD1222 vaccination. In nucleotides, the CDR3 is TGCGCCAGCAGCCTACTTATGGGGGGGAACACCGGGGAGCTGTTTTTT. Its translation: CASSLLMGGNTGELFF.